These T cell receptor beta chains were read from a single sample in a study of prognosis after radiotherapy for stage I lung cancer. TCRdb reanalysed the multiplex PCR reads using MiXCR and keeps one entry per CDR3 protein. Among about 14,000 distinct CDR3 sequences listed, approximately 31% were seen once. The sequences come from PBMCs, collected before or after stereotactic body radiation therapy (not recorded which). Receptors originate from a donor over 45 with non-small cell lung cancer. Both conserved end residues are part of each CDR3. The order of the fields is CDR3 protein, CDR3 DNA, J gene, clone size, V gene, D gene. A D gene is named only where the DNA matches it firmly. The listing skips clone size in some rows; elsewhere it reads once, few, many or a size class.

CDR3aa: CASQERRTPYSYEQYF; CDR3nt: TGTGCCAGCCAAGAACGTAGGACACCTTATTCCTACGAGCAGTACTTC; j_gene: TRBJ2-7; abundance: many; v_gene: TRBV6-1; d_gene: .
CDR3aa: CAWSAQGLAGYNEQFF; CDR3nt: TGTGCCTGGAGTGCCCAAGGACTAGCGGGATACAATGAGCAGTTCTTC; j_gene: TRBJ2-1; abundance: many; v_gene: TRBV30; d_gene: TRBD2
CDR3aa: CASSLNGQGIKTQYF; CDR3nt: TGCGCCAGCAGCTTGAACGGACAGGGGATAAAGACCCAGTACTTC; j_gene: TRBJ2-5; abundance: many; v_gene: TRBV5-1; d_gene: TRBD1
CDR3aa: CASSLAGVAAGGVNGYTF; CDR3nt: TGCGCCAGCAGCTTGGCCGGGGTAGCCGCAGGGGGCGTTAATGGCTACACCTTC; j_gene: TRBJ1-2; abundance: medium-sized; v_gene: TRBV5-1; d_gene: TRBD1
CDR3aa: CASSFTLKGDDTQYF; CDR3nt: TGCGCCAGCAGCTTTACGCTGAAGGGTGACGATACGCAGTATTTT; j_gene: TRBJ2-3; abundance: medium-sized; v_gene: TRBV5-1; d_gene: .
CDR3aa: CASSPLVDREAGNTIYF; CDR3nt: TGTGCCAGCTCACCACTCGTGGACAGGGAGGCTGGAAACACCATATATTTT; j_gene: TRBJ1-3; abundance: many; v_gene: TRBV18; d_gene: TRBD1
CDR3aa: CSARSPNEGSNQPQHF; CDR3nt: TGCAGTGCTAGATCTCCTAATGAGGGTAGCAATCAGCCCCAGCATTTT; j_gene: TRBJ1-5; abundance: .; v_gene: TRBV20-1; d_gene: .
CDR3aa: CASSLGRSTDTRYF; CDR3nt: TGTGCCAGCAGCCTGGGGAGAAGCACAGATACGCGGTATTTT; j_gene: TRBJ2-3; abundance: .; v_gene: TRBV11-3; d_gene: .
CDR3aa: CASSVNRGNTEAFF; CDR3nt: TGTGCCAGCAGTGTTAATAGGGGGAACACTGAAGCTTTCTTT; j_gene: TRBJ1-1; abundance: many; v_gene: TRBV2; d_gene: .
CDR3aa: CASSGTAKETQYF; CDR3nt: TGTGCCAGCAGTGGGACAGCAAAAGAGACCCAGTACTTC; j_gene: TRBJ2-5; abundance: many; v_gene: TRBV25-1; d_gene: .
CDR3aa: CSARGLQGAFNSPLHF; CDR3nt: TGCAGTGCTAGAGGATTGCAGGGGGCGTTTAATTCACCCCTCCACTTT; j_gene: TRBJ1-6; abundance: medium-sized; v_gene: TRBV20-1; d_gene: TRBD1
CDR3aa: CASSIAGEKFF; CDR3nt: TGTGCCAGTAGTATAGCGGGGGAGAAGTTCTTC; j_gene: TRBJ2-1; abundance: .; v_gene: TRBV19; d_gene: .
CDR3aa: CASSFSRQGGSPLHF; CDR3nt: TGTGCCAGCAGTTTCTCAAGACAGGGTGGCTCACCCCTCCACTTT; j_gene: TRBJ1-6; abundance: .; v_gene: TRBV27; d_gene: TRBD1
CDR3aa: CASSLRAVYGYTF; CDR3nt: TGTGCCAGCAGCTTACGCGCTGTCTATGGCTACACCTTC; j_gene: TRBJ1-2; abundance: many; v_gene: TRBV5-4; d_gene: .
CDR3aa: CASSEPGQGNYQPQHF; CDR3nt: TGTGCCAGCAGTGAACCGGGACAGGGAAATTATCAGCCCCAGCATTTT; j_gene: TRBJ1-5; abundance: many; v_gene: TRBV28; d_gene: TRBD1
CDR3aa: CASRKATGGSYEQYF; CDR3nt: TGTGCCAGCAGGAAAGCCACAGGGGGGTCCTACGAGCAGTACTTC; j_gene: TRBJ2-7; abundance: medium-sized; v_gene: TRBV27; d_gene: TRBD1
CDR3aa: CASRDRGRWPNEKLFF; CDR3nt: TGTGCCAGCCGGGACAGGGGGCGATGGCCTAATGAAAAACTGTTTTTT; j_gene: TRBJ1-4; abundance: many; v_gene: TRBV6-1; d_gene: TRBD1
CDR3aa: CASSPQGTSGYEQYF; CDR3nt: TGCGCCAGCAGCCCACAGGGAACCTCAGGCTACGAGCAGTACTTC; j_gene: TRBJ2-7; abundance: many; v_gene: TRBV5-1; d_gene: .
CDR3aa: CASSLQLLSYEQYF; CDR3nt: TGTGCCAGCAGCTTACAACTCTTGTCCTACGAGCAGTACTTC; j_gene: TRBJ2-7; abundance: many; v_gene: TRBV11-2; d_gene: .
CDR3aa: CSASPGDRVTYEQYF; CDR3nt: TGCAGTGCCAGCCCCGGGGACAGGGTTACCTACGAGCAGTACTTC; j_gene: TRBJ2-7; abundance: .; v_gene: TRBV20-1; d_gene: TRBD1
CDR3aa: CASSPQGGSYDQCF; CDR3nt: TGTGCCAGCAGTCCACAGGGGGGATCCTACGATCAGTGCTTC; j_gene: TRBJ2-7; abundance: .; v_gene: TRBV28; d_gene: TRBD1
CDR3aa: CSAKGASGSVSYEQYF; CDR3nt: TGCAGTGCCAAGGGGGCTAGCGGGTCTGTCAGCTACGAGCAGTACTTC; j_gene: TRBJ2-7; abundance: many; v_gene: TRBV20-1; d_gene: .
CDR3aa: CASRPRDRVEWEQYF; CDR3nt: TGTGCCAGCAGGCCCCGGGACAGGGTAGAGTGGGAGCAGTACTTC; j_gene: TRBJ2-7; abundance: .; v_gene: TRBV6-4; d_gene: TRBD1
CDR3aa: CSELTSGRGGADTQYF; CDR3nt: TGCAGCGAACTGACTAGCGGGAGAGGAGGGGCAGATACGCAGTATTTT; j_gene: TRBJ2-3; abundance: .; v_gene: TRBV29-1; d_gene: TRBD2
CDR3aa: CASSTPTSGRSGTQYF; CDR3nt: TGTGCCAGCAGTACCCCTACTAGCGGGAGAAGTGGGACCCAGTACTTC; j_gene: TRBJ2-5; abundance: many; v_gene: TRBV28; d_gene: TRBD2
CDR3aa: CASSTGTSGSTQYF; CDR3nt: TGTGCCAGCAGCACCGGGACTAGCGGGAGTACGCAGTATTTT; j_gene: TRBJ2-3; abundance: many; v_gene: TRBV7-3; d_gene: TRBD2
CDR3aa: CASSENNRGTYEQYF; CDR3nt: TGTGCCAGCAGTGAGAATAACCGGGGAACCTACGAGCAGTACTTC; j_gene: TRBJ2-7; abundance: .; v_gene: TRBV25-1; d_gene: .
CDR3aa: CARSGTSGKETQYF; CDR3nt: TGTGCCAGGTCGGGGACTAGCGGAAAAGAGACCCAGTACTTC; j_gene: TRBJ2-5; abundance: many; v_gene: TRBV2; d_gene: TRBD2
CDR3aa: CASSLEINQPQHF; CDR3nt: TGTGCCAGCAGCTTGGAGATCAATCAGCCCCAGCATTTT; j_gene: TRBJ1-5; abundance: many; v_gene: TRBV7-8; d_gene: .
CDR3aa: CASSFRGRVGQSSYNEQFF; CDR3nt: TGCGCCAGCAGCTTTCGCGGCAGGGTCGGTCAAAGCTCCTACAATGAGCAGTTCTTC; j_gene: TRBJ2-1; abundance: medium-sized; v_gene: TRBV5-1; d_gene: .
CDR3aa: CASSQEQWGAYEQYF; CDR3nt: TGCGCCAGCAGCCAAGAACAGTGGGGAGCCTACGAGCAGTACTTC; j_gene: TRBJ2-7; abundance: many; v_gene: TRBV4-1; d_gene: .
CDR3aa: CASSLLLTDTQYF; CDR3nt: TGTGCCAGCAGTTTACTCCTCACAGATACGCAGTATTTT; j_gene: TRBJ2-3; abundance: many; v_gene: TRBV27; d_gene: .
CDR3aa: CASSYETVNTEAFF; CDR3nt: TGTGCCAGCAGTTATGAGACGGTGAACACTGAAGCTTTCTTT; j_gene: TRBJ1-1; abundance: few; v_gene: TRBV14; d_gene: .
CDR3aa: CASSTPFLHNEQFF; CDR3nt: TGTGCCAGTAGTACCCCCTTTTTGCACAATGAGCAGTTCTTC; j_gene: TRBJ2-1; abundance: once; v_gene: TRBV19; d_gene: .
CDR3aa: CASSLDRGSCNEQLF; CDR3nt: TGTGCCAGCAGTTTAGACAGGGGGTCCTGCAATGAGCAGTTATTC; j_gene: TRBJ2-1; abundance: .; v_gene: TRBV12-3/TRBV12-4; d_gene: TRBD1
CDR3aa: CASSPTVDPYEQYF; CDR3nt: TGTGCCAGCAGCCCGACAGTTGACCCCTACGAGCAGTACTTC; j_gene: TRBJ2-7; abundance: .; v_gene: TRBV9; d_gene: .